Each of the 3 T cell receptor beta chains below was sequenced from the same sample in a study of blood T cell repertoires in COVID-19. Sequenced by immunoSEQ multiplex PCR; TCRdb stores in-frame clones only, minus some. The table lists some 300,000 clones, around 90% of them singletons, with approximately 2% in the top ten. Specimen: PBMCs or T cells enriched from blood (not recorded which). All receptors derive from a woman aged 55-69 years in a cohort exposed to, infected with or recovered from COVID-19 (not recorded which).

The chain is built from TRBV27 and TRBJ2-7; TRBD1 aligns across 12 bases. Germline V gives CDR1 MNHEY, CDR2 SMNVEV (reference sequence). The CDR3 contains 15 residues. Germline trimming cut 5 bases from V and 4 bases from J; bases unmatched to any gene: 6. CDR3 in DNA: TGTGCCAGCAGTCCGGGACAGGGGGCTAAGTACGAGCAGTACTTC. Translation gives CASSPGQGAKYEQYF.

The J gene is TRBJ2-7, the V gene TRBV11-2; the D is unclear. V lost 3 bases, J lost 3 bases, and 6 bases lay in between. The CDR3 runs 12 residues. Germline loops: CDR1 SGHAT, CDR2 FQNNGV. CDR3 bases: TGTGCCAGCAGCTTTCTAGGCTACGAGCAGTACTTC. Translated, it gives CASSFLGYEQYF.

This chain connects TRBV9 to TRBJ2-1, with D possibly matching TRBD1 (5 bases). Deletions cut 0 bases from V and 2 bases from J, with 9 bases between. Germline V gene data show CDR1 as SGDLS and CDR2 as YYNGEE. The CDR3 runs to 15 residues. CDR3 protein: CASSVEGLAYNEQFF. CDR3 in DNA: TGTGCCAGCAGCGTAGAGGGGCTAGCCTACAATGAGCAGTTCTTC.